Each of the 25 T cell receptor beta chains below was sequenced from the same sample in a study of spatial heterogeneity in lung cancer (dated by TCRdb to 2018 to 2020). General conclusions and limits of the study: The tumor nonsynonymous mutation count correlated with the number of expanded intratumoral alpha and beta TCRs.

The sample's time point label is to be understood as: sample taken at primary tumor resection. Library generation was performed with 5' RACE. The instrument given in TCRdb is NextSeq 500. The public reads were reprocessed in TCRdb via fastp at Q25 and MiXCR, keeping in-frame beta chains. Rows with a matching CDR3 protein are joined into one entry that keeps the most common DNA and genes. The sample yields 16,000 or so distinct CDR3 sequences; around 5% were counted once. Clones ranked in the top ten supply 10% of the sample. These receptors are not linked to any known antigen. Material: lung tumor tissue, obtained at surgery. The receptors were gathered from a female donor with early-stage non-small cell lung cancer.

This clonotype was counted many times. The chain has TRBV6-4 and TRBJ1-5, with 8 bases matching TRBD1. The J segment lost 2 bases and the V segment lost 2 bases, leaving 11 bases of the junction unmatched. The CDR3 has 18 amino acids. The germline V gene encodes CDR1 MRHNA and CDR2 SNTAGT. The CDR3, as DNA: TGTGCCAGCAGTGACGACAGGGGAAGGGGGTATCGCAATCAGCCCCAGCATTTT. This translates into CASSDDRGRGYRNQPQHF.

This clonotype is deemed medium-sized. V usage is TRBV20-1 and J usage is TRBJ2-3, with no clear D. Trimming removed 6 bases from V and 1 base from J, with 14 bases in between. The germline V gene encodes CDR1 DFQATT and CDR2 SNEGSKA (reference sequence). The CDR3 contains 14 residues. CDR3 sequence reads: CSAIPGWGTDTQYF. The CDR3 DNA reads TGCAGTGCCATTCCTGGGTGGGGCACAGATACGCAGTATTTT.

This clonotype was counted many times. The chain links TRBV12-3 or TRBV12-4 to TRBJ2-3, with D possibly matching TRBD2 (6 bases). The CDR3 is 16 residues long. V was shortened by 1 base and J by 5 bases, with 16 bases between the two germline ends. CDR3 coding DNA: TGTGCCAGCAGTTTAGGTTGGACTCAGGGAGGAGATACGCAGTATTTT. It codes for CASSLGWTQGGDTQYF.

This clonotype was seen many times. This chain joins TRBV29-1 and TRBJ1-2; possibly TRBD1 for D (5 bases). Germline V gene lookup returns CDR1 SQVTM and CDR2 ANQGSEA. The V and J ends lost 7 bases and 6 bases respectively, with 15 bases between them. CDR3 length: 12 residues. DNA of the CDR3: TGCAGCGGGATAAGGGGCCAGCATGGCTACACCTTC. It specifies CSGIRGQHGYTF.

The table lists this clonotype with many counts. J is TRBJ2-6 and V is TRBV12-5; no reliable D call. Germline loops: CDR1 LGHNT, CDR2 FRNRAP. The CDR3 is made up of 13 amino acids. Trimming took 8 bases from V and 0 from J, leaving 5 bases between them. The chain's CDR3 is CASTYSGANVLTF. The CDR3, as DNA: TGTGCTAGTACGTACTCTGGGGCCAACGTCCTGACTTTC.

This clonotype has just a few counts. J is TRBJ2-2 and V is TRBV2; D is ambiguous. The CDR3 totals 14 residues. The V end was cut by 5 bases, the J end by 2 bases, with 9 bases between. CDR1 and CDR2 (germline): SNHLY, FYNNEI. The CDR3 nucleotides are TGTGCCAGCAGTTCAGACCAAAACACCGGGGAGCTGTTTTTT. It translates to CASSSDQNTGELFF. Looking up the rest from reference TRBV2 and TRBJ2-2 gives the full variable domain: EPEVTQTPSHQVTQMGQEVILRCVPISNHLYFYWYRQILGQKVEFLVSFYNNEISEKSEIFDDQFSVERPDGSNFTLKIRSTKLEDSAMYFCASSSDQNTGELFFGEGSRLTVL.

This clonotype appeared many times. V is TRBV3-1 and J is TRBJ2-7, with D maybe TRBD1 (6 bases). Germline V gives CDR1 LGHDT, CDR2 YNNKEL (reference sequence). Trimming left V 1 base short and J 6 bases short, with 13 bases between. The CDR3 sequence is 14 residues long. Here the CDR3 reads CASSQVEGGLEQYF. DNA of the CDR3: TGTGCCAGCAGCCAAGTCGAAGGGGGTCTCGAGCAGTACTTC.

This clonotype was seen at least ten times. This sequence joins TRBV4-1 and TRBJ2-1; 13 bases align to TRBD2. The ends lost 1 base at V and 3 bases at J; junction bases unmatched: 3. Germline V gene data show CDR1 as MGHRA and CDR2 as YSYEKL. The CDR3 has 17 amino acids. The CDR3 region has the DNA TGCGCCAGCAGCCAAGGGGGACTAGCGGGGAACTACAATGAGCAGTTCTTC. Its protein is CASSQGGLAGNYNEQFF.

This clonotype was seen repeatedly, ten times or more. The J gene is TRBJ2-3, the V gene TRBV6-1; no clear D gene. The V gene lost 6 bases and the J gene lost 4 bases, with 17 bases spanning the gap. Germline CDR1 and CDR2: MNHNS and SASEGT. The CDR3 contains 15 residues. The CDR3 is CASSNLAPSADTQYF. Here the CDR3 DNA reads TGTGCCAGCAGCAATTTGGCCCCGAGCGCAGATACGCAGTATTTT.

This clonotype has at least ten counts. This chain uses TRBV20-1 with TRBJ2-3; 14 bases fit TRBD2. Germline CDR1 and CDR2: DFQATT and SNEGSKA (reference sequence). CDR3 size: 14 residues. V was clipped by 6 bases and J by 7 bases; unmatched bases: 6. The CDR3 spells CSARTSGRTYTQYF. CDR3 in DNA: TGCAGTGCGAGGACTAGCGGGAGGACTTATACGCAGTATTTT.

In this sample, this clonotype is medium-sized (0.01 to 0.1%). The CDR3 is CASSSTGEVTGELFF. The CDR3 DNA sequence: TGCGCCAGCAGCTCGACAGGGGAGGTCACCGGGGAGCTGTTTTTT. The V and J genes are TRBV5-1 and TRBJ2-2, with 8 bases fitting TRBD1. The V gene's germline CDR1 is SGHRS and CDR2 YFSETQ. Unmatched junction bases numbered 5, after V lost 3 bases and J lost 4 bases. There are 15 residues in the CDR3.

In this sample, this clonotype turned up many times. The rearrangement links TRBV20-1 to TRBJ2-7; 10 bases match TRBD2. With 0 bases clipped from V and 6 bases from J, the junction kept 17 bases outside the gene matches. Per germline, CDR1 DFQATT and CDR2 SNEGSKA (reference sequence). This CDR3 is built from 18 residues. The CDR3 sequence: CSARDRGWTSGGVFEQYF. The CDR3 coding sequence is TGCAGTGCTAGAGATAGGGGGTGGACTAGCGGAGGGGTCTTCGAGCAGTACTTC.

The chain uses TRBV30 and TRBJ2-2, with a tentative D call TRBD2 (5 bases). Trimming cost V 6 bases and J 6 bases, with 17 bases left between them. Germline CDR1 reads GTSNPN; CDR2 reads SVGIG (reference sequence). This CDR3 spans 14 amino acids. In DNA form, the CDR3 reads TGTGCCTGCCGTCGGGGAAAGGTGGCCGGGGAGCTGTTTTTT. Protein sequence: CACRRGKVAGELFF.

This clonotype has at least ten counts. J is TRBJ2-5 and V is TRBV28, with D hard to call. V was shortened by 6 bases and J by 3 bases, with 2 bases between the two germline ends. Germline V gene sequence: CDR1 MDHEN, CDR2 SYDVKM. The CDR3 has 10 amino acids. CDR3 DNA sequence: TGTGCCAGCAGCGAAGAGACCCAGTACTTC. Protein sequence: CASSEETQYF.

The rearrangement joins TRBV20-1 to TRBJ2-5; D possibly corresponds to TRBD1 (6 bases). CDR3 length: 12 residues. The germline CDR1 and CDR2 sequences are DFQATT and SNEGSKA (reference sequence). Trimming shortened V by 6 bases and J by 7 bases, and 15 bases separated the two germline ends. The CDR3 reads CSAPTGSGTQYF. Written as DNA, the CDR3 is TGCAGTGCACCAACAGGGTCCGGGACCCAGTACTTC.

This clonotype has ten or more counts. The chain joins TRBV27 to TRBJ1-6, with a tentative D call TRBD1 (5 bases). Germline values: CDR1 MNHEY, CDR2 SMNVEV (reference sequence). The germline V and J ends were trimmed by 2 bases and 10 bases, with 18 bases remaining between them. This CDR3 is 16 amino acids long. In nucleotides, the CDR3 is TGTGCCAGCAGTTTAAATTTCGGAGAGTACAGGTCACCCCTCCACTTT. Translated: CASSLNFGEYRSPLHF.

The chain couples TRBV4-2 to TRBJ1-1; D uncertain. The CDR3 spans 13 residues. Germline V gene sequence: CDR1 LGHNA, CDR2 YNFKEQ. Trimming cost V 0 bases and J 2 bases, with 4 bases left between them. Written as DNA, the CDR3 is TGTGCCAGCAGCCAAGATACCAACACTGAAGCTTTCTTT. It specifies CASSQDTNTEAFF.

The rearrangement uses TRBV9 and TRBJ2-1, with 9 bases lining up with TRBD1. Germline CDR1 reads SGDLS; CDR2 reads YYNGEE. CDR3 size: 16 residues. Losses at the gene ends were 2 bases for V and 9 bases for J; bases not matched to a gene: 12. In DNA form, the CDR3 reads TGTGCCAGCAGCGTCCGTTGGGGGGACAGGGCGAGTGAGCAGTTCTTC. As protein: CASSVRWGDRASEQFF.

At least ten counts were recorded for this clonotype. The chain employs TRBV18 and TRBJ2-7; D remains ambiguous. CDR1 is KGHSH and CDR2 is LQKENI in the germline V gene. V lost 2 bases to trimming and J lost 2 bases, with 10 bases between them. CDR3 length equals 14 residues. CDR3 sequence (DNA): TGTGCCAGCTCACCAAGAGCAGAGACCTACGAGCAGTACTTC. This sequence encodes CASSPRAETYEQYF.

This clonotype has at least ten counts. CDR3: CATRKGWGTDTQYF. CDR3 in DNA: TGTGCCACCAGAAAGGGATGGGGCACAGATACGCAGTATTTT. J is TRBJ2-3 and V is TRBV24-1; D is undetermined. Germline assignment: CDR1 KGHDR and CDR2 SFDVKD. Trimming took 7 bases from V and 1 from J, leaving 11 bases between them. CDR3 length: 14 amino acids.

This sequence joins TRBV5-1 and TRBJ2-1; 10 bases are shared with TRBD2. CDR1 and CDR2 from the germline V gene are SGHRS and YFSETQ. CDR3 length: 15 residues. V was pared by 0 bases and J by 7 bases, with 4 bases of the junction left unmatched. CDR3 region: CASSLASGSWNEQFF. CDR3 DNA sequence: TGCGCCAGCAGCTTGGCTAGCGGGAGTTGGAATGAGCAGTTCTTC.

This clonotype was counted many times. V usage is TRBV19 and J usage is TRBJ2-2; the D is unclear. From germline, CDR1 is LNHDA and CDR2 SQIVND (reference sequence). The V end lost 2 bases, the J end lost 5 bases, and 9 bases lay between the germline ends. This CDR3 has 14 amino acids. In nucleotides, the CDR3 is TGTGCCAGTAGTATATCCGGAATAACCGGGGAGCTGTTTTTT. It encodes CASSISGITGELFF.

This clonotype was detected many times. The rearrangement joins TRBV28 to TRBJ2-1; 13 bases fit TRBD2. Germline V gene lookup returns CDR1 MDHEN and CDR2 SYDVKM. The CDR3 has 19 amino acids. V lost 6 bases and J lost 0; bases outside the gene matches: 11. The CDR3 DNA sequence: TGTGCCAGCAGACCCCCGGGACTAGCGGGATCTAGCTCCTACAATGAGCAGTTCTTC. It yields the protein CASRPPGLAGSSSYNEQFF.

This clonotype qualifies as medium-sized. V gene TRBV20-1 combines with J gene TRBJ1-5; 10 bases agree with TRBD1. The CDR3 is 15 amino acids. The V and J ends lost 2 bases and 4 bases, in that order; junction bases with no gene match: 5. Per germline, CDR1 DFQATT and CDR2 SNEGSKA (reference sequence). The CDR3 sequence: CSARTTGGENQPQHF. The CDR3 DNA reads as TGCAGTGCTAGAACGACAGGGGGCGAGAATCAGCCCCAGCATTTT.

This clonotype appeared many times. CDR3 protein: CSARDRDKGYGYTF. DNA for the CDR3: TGCAGTGCTAGAGACCGGGACAAGGGCTATGGCTACACCTTC. The V and J genes are TRBV20-1 and TRBJ1-2; D is possibly TRBD1 (6 bases). V shed 0 bases and J shed 4 bases, with 12 bases lying between them. Germline CDR1 and CDR2: DFQATT and SNEGSKA (reference sequence). The CDR3 consists of 14 residues.